This passage covers 27 T cell receptor beta chains from one sample sequenced in a study of T cells in Graves' hyperthyroidism and ophthalmopathy. There were TCR beta CDR3 regions amplified from RNA transcripts. A first-round RT-PCR of the TCR CDR3 used the HTBI primer set. TCRdb re-called the multiplex PCR reads through MiXCR, storing one row per CDR3 protein. The sample has some 350,000 distinct CDR3 sequences, approximately 20% seen once. Specimen: blood. The receptors originated from a woman aged 18-30 years with Graves' hyperthyroidism.

This clonotype was observed many times. The final CDR3 position lacks the conserved phenylalanine or tryptophan, pointing to a likely read error. The chain couples TRBV20-1 to TRBJ1-1; D gene uncertain. Germline CDR1 DFQATT, CDR2 SNEGSKA (reference sequence). The CDR3 runs to 13 residues. V lost 6 bases to trimming and J lost 2 bases, with 13 bases between them. The CDR3 spells CSAKNTDNTEAFL. CDR3 nucleotides: TGCAGTGCGAAGAACACAGATAACACTGAAGCTTTCCTT.

In its sample, this clonotype was seen a few times. Since a much larger clone is just one base distant, this may be a read error. This chain joins TRBV6-2 or TRBV6-3 and TRBJ1-1; D is possibly TRBD1 (5 bases). CDR1 is MNHEY and CDR2 is SVGEGT in the germline V gene. V was clipped by 2 bases and J by 0 bases, with 19 bases between them. CDR3 size: 18 residues. The CDR3 spells CASSYGDPLLGLNTEAFF. CDR3 nucleotide sequence: TGTGCCAGCAGTTACGGGGATCCGCTTTTGGGGCTGAACACTGAAGCTTTCTTT.

In regard to this clonotype: Its ends do not fully match the called genes, so a read error is possible. The chain employs TRBV5-1 and TRBJ2-2; D may be TRBD2 (5 bases). This CDR3 region has 12 residues. Germline-derived CDR1 and CDR2 are SGHRS and YFSETQ. This CDR3 reads CASSLTAGELLF. The CDR3, as DNA: TGCGCCAGCAGCTTAACAGCCGGGGAGCTGTTGTTT.

This clonotype was seen more than once but under ten times. It is likely a read error, because the conserved phenylalanine at the end of the CDR3 is missing. This rearrangement joins TRBV18 to TRBJ1-1; D gene uncertain. V was cut by 5 bases and J by 1 base, with 8 bases left in between. The CDR3 sequence is 13 residues long. Germline assignment: CDR1 KGHSH and CDR2 LQKENI. In DNA form, the CDR3 reads TGTGCCAGCTCATCTCGCTCGAACACTGAAGCTTTCCTT. Encoded protein: CASSSRSNTEAFL.

This clonotype was observed at least ten times. The chain combines TRBV7-9 with TRBJ2-7, with 9 nucleotides matching TRBD1. V was clipped by 5 bases and J by 3 bases; unmatched bases: 11. The CDR3 consists of 16 residues. Germline CDR1 is SEHNR and CDR2 is FQNEAQ (reference sequence). CDR3 region: CASSIPTRTGDYEQYF. The DNA of the CDR3 is TGTGCCAGCAGCATCCCTACCAGGACAGGGGACTACGAGCAGTACTTC.

This clonotype was found many times. This sequence joins TRBV12-3 or TRBV12-4 and TRBJ1-3; D might be TRBD1 (6 bases). V dropped 4 bases and J dropped 2 bases, with 6 bases sitting between them. CDR3 length equals 13 residues. CDR3 amino acids: CASSWTAGNTIYF. CDR3 DNA sequence: TGTGCCAGCAGTTGGACAGCTGGAAACACCATATATTTT.

This clonotype was counted at least ten times. The chain couples TRBV20-1 to TRBJ2-7, with D unclear. The CDR3 sequence is 11 residues long. CDR1 DFQATT and CDR2 SNEGSKA come from the germline V gene (reference sequence). The V and J ends lost 5 bases and 0 bases respectively, with 5 bases between them. In nucleotides, the CDR3 is TGCAGTGCTGACGGCTCCTACGAGCAGTACTTC. This codes for CSADGSYEQYF.

At least ten counts were recorded for this clonotype. The chain carries TRBV11-3 and TRBJ2-5; 9 nucleotides match TRBD2. The CDR3 sequence is 16 residues long. The V and J ends lost 5 bases and 2 bases, in that order; junction bases with no gene match: 9. Germline V CDR1 and CDR2: SGHNT, YENEEA. The CDR3 here is CASSPASGAYQETQYF. DNA of the CDR3: TGTGCCAGCAGCCCGGCTAGCGGGGCCTATCAAGAGACCCAGTACTTC. Drawing the rest from reference TRBV11-3 and TRBJ2-5, the complete variable domain is EAGVVQSPRYKIIEKKQPVAFWCNPISGHNTLYWYLQNLGQGPELLIRYENEEAVDDSQLPKDRFSAERLKGVDSTLKIQPAELGDSAVYLCASSPASGAYQETQYFGPGTRLLVL.

This clonotype was observed many times. This chain joins TRBV20-1 and TRBJ1-5; tentative D call: TRBD1 (6 bases). Germline V CDR1 and CDR2: DFQATT, SNEGSKA (reference sequence). V gave up 3 bases and J gave up 6 bases, with 15 bases separating them. The CDR3 totals 14 residues. The CDR3 reads CSARGGGQGQPQHF. DNA of the CDR3: TGCAGTGCTAGGGGGGGGGGCCAAGGTCAGCCCCAGCATTTT.

This clonotype was counted ten times or more. The chain links TRBV27 to TRBJ1-2, with D tentatively TRBD1 (5 bases). The CDR3 runs to 12 residues. Germline lookup yields CDR1 MNHEY and CDR2 SMNVEV (reference sequence). V was shortened by 6 bases and J by 6 bases, with 11 bases between the two germline ends. This CDR3 reads CASRIPGDGYTF. CDR3 nucleotides: TGTGCCAGCAGAATTCCGGGGGATGGCTACACCTTC.

This clonotype was recorded a few times. The genes are TRBV3-1 and TRBJ2-5; the D gene could be TRBD1 or TRBD2 (5 bases each). V gave up 3 bases and J gave up 5 bases, with 7 bases separating them. This CDR3 comprises 12 residues. CDR1 is LGHDT, CDR2 YNNKEL, per germline (reference sequence). CDR3 sequence reads: CASSQWDETQYF. CDR3 coding DNA: TGTGCCAGCAGCCAGTGGGACGAGACCCAGTACTTC.

This clonotype has a count of ten or more. The genes are TRBV18 and TRBJ2-5; D is perhaps TRBD2 (6 bases). Trimming stripped 3 bases from V and 5 bases from J, with 16 bases between. The germline V gene has CDR1 KGHSH and CDR2 LQKENI. The CDR3 is made up of 15 amino acids. The chain's CDR3 is CASSPGNGGDETQYF. In DNA, the CDR3 is TGTGCCAGCTCACCGGGCAACGGGGGAGATGAGACCCAGTACTTC.

The J gene is TRBJ1-2, the V gene TRBV6-2 or TRBV6-3, with D possibly being TRBD1 (6 bases). Germline CDR1 and CDR2: MNHEY and SVGEGT. The V end was cut by 6 bases, the J end by 3 bases, with 14 bases between. CDR3 length equals 14 residues. The DNA of the CDR3 is TGTGCCAGCAGCACGCGGGCAGGGGACTATGGCTACACCTTC. This encodes CASSTRAGDYGYTF.

This clonotype was observed at least ten times. This chain joins TRBV20-1 and TRBJ1-2; 9 bases are a match to TRBD1. The V segment lost 3 bases and the J segment 3 bases; nucleotides outside the gene matches: 5. The CDR3 consists of 14 residues. In germline, CDR1 is DFQATT, CDR2 SNEGSKA (reference sequence). As DNA, the CDR3 is TGCAGTGCTAGTCTCCGGACAGGGGACTATGGCTACACCTTC. It translates to CSASLRTGDYGYTF.

In this sample, this clonotype turned up many times. The rearrangement joins TRBV6-2 or TRBV6-3 to TRBJ1-1, with unresolved D. This CDR3 comprises 14 residues. Trimming cost V 3 bases and J 1 base, with 9 bases left between them. The V gene's germline CDR1 is MNHEY and CDR2 SVGEGT. The CDR3 loop is CASSYALPNTEAFF. CDR3 sequence (DNA): TGTGCCAGCAGTTATGCACTTCCGAACACTGAAGCTTTCTTT.

The table lists this clonotype with many counts. The V gene is TRBV9, the J gene TRBJ1-2; D is ambiguous. Trimming left V 4 bases short and J 2 bases short, with 15 bases between. This CDR3 is built from 15 residues. Germline CDR1 SGDLS, CDR2 YYNGEE. CDR3 in amino acids: CASSLEPDENYGYTF. In DNA, the CDR3 is TGTGCCAGCAGCTTGGAACCCGACGAGAACTATGGCTACACCTTC. The whole variable domain, remainder taken from reference TRBV9 and TRBJ1-2, is DSGVTQTPKHLITATGQRVTLRCSPRSGDLSVYWYQQSLDQGLQFLIQYYNGEERAKGNILERFSAQQFPDLHSELNLSSLELGDSALYFCASSLEPDENYGYTFGSGTRLTVV.

This clonotype was counted many times. The CDR3 here is CSARDSAGAYGYTF. The CDR3 DNA follows: TGCAGTGCTAGAGATTCGGCAGGAGCCTATGGCTACACCTTC. The chain has TRBV20-1 and TRBJ1-2; D ambiguous. Between the trimmed V and J ends, which lost 0 bases and 4 bases, there was a span of 12 bases. Germline V gene sequence: CDR1 DFQATT, CDR2 SNEGSKA (reference sequence). The CDR3 consists of 14 residues.

This clonotype was seen many times. The chain links TRBV4-1 to TRBJ1-2, with 12 bases fitting TRBD1. The CDR3 consists of 16 residues. Trimming at V came to 5 bases and at J to 3 bases, leaving 7 bases not matched to a gene. The germline V gene has CDR1 MGHRA and CDR2 YSYEKL. CDR3 nucleotides: TGCGCCAGCAGCGGCCGGGACAGGGGGCGAGACTATGGCTACACCTTC. As protein: CASSGRDRGRDYGYTF.

This clonotype was counted at least ten times. This chain connects TRBV2 to TRBJ1-2; tentatively, D is TRBD1 (5 bases). The CDR3 totals 14 residues. With 4 bases removed from V and 5 bases from J, the gap between germline ends came to 14 bases. Germline loops: CDR1 SNHLY, CDR2 FYNNEI. The CDR3 DNA reads as TGTGCCAGCAGTGGTATCCAGGGAGGATATGGCTACACCTTC. Translated: CASSGIQGGYGYTF.

The table lists this clonotype with many counts. The chain is built from TRBV6-1 and TRBJ2-7; the D gene is possibly TRBD2 (6 bases). This CDR3 region has 12 residues. Looked up from germline, CDR1 is MNHNS and CDR2 is SASEGT. V lost 3 bases, J lost 4 bases, and 7 bases lay in between. The CDR3 DNA reads TGTGCCAGCAGTGAGGCGGGATACGAGCAGTACTTC. Amino acids: CASSEAGYEQYF.

The genes are TRBV5-1 and TRBJ2-2; D gene ambiguous. Germline CDR1 is SGHRS and CDR2 is YFSETQ. Trimming left V 4 bases short and J 1 base short, with 11 bases between. The CDR3 consists of 15 residues. The CDR3 sequence is CASSLAPGNTGELFF. The CDR3 DNA follows: TGCGCCAGCAGCCTCGCCCCGGGGAACACCGGGGAGCTGTTTTTT.

This clonotype was detected a few times. Given a much more abundant clone one base away, this may be a read error. The chain recombines TRBV10-1 with TRBJ1-1; 7 bases match TRBD1. CDR1 and CDR2 (germline): WNHNN, SYGVQD (reference sequence). The CDR3 length is 18 residues. In DNA form, the CDR3 reads TGCGCCAGCACAAACCCCGCACCGGGACAGATCATGAACACTGAAGCTTGCTTT. The encoded protein is CASTNPAPGQIMNTEACF.

In this sample, this clonotype turned up many times. V is TRBV6-5 and J is TRBJ2-2, with TRBD2 as a possible D gene (5 bases). The CDR3 length is 13 residues. From germline, CDR1 is MNHEY and CDR2 SVGAGI. V was trimmed by 8 bases and J by 1 base, leaving 8 bases between them. The CDR3 DNA sequence: TGTGCCAGCGGGGAGCGGAACACCGGGGAGCTGTTTTTT. Protein: CASGERNTGELFF.

The sample holds one count of this clonotype. This chain connects TRBV29-1 to TRBJ1-3; D unresolved. The CDR3 has 14 amino acids. Germline CDR1 is SQVTM and CDR2 is ANQGSEA. V lost 1 base and J 0 bases, leaving 7 bases between the germline ends. The CDR3, as DNA: TGCAGCGTTGAAGGGCCACGCTCTGGAAACACCATATATTTT. Its translation is CSVEGPRSGNTIYF.

This clonotype was observed a single time. The gene calls are TRBV12-3 or TRBV12-4 and TRBJ2-7; 11 bases are a match to TRBD1. The CDR3 is 17 residues long. Trimming took 5 bases from V and 2 from J; bases not matched to a gene: 11. Here the CDR3 reads CASSPLPGQGDPYEQYF. CDR3 DNA sequence: TGTGCCAGCAGTCCACTTCCGGGACAGGGGGACCCCTACGAGCAGTACTTC.

There are many counts of this clonotype. The genes are TRBV19 and TRBJ2-7; TRBD1 matches 8 bases. The CDR3 is 15 amino acids. Germline trimming cut 6 bases from V and 2 bases from J; bases unmatched to any gene: 9. The V gene's germline CDR1 is LNHDA and CDR2 SQIVND (reference sequence). CDR3 in amino acids: CASSRPGQDPYEQYF. The CDR3 bases are TGTGCCAGTAGCCGCCCGGGACAGGACCCCTACGAGCAGTACTTC.

The rearrangement links TRBV9 to TRBJ1-5; D gene uncertain. Trimming shortened V by 4 bases and J by 5 bases, and 10 bases separated the two germline ends. The CDR3 totals 13 residues. Germline V gene lookup returns CDR1 SGDLS and CDR2 YYNGEE. The DNA for the CDR3 is TGTGCCAGCAGCTCCCGGCCCGATCAGCCCCAGCATTTT. Protein product: CASSSRPDQPQHF.